A single sample is the source of the 7 T cell receptor beta chains below, sequenced in a study of blood T cell repertoires in COVID-19. Using immunoSEQ multiplex PCR, the repertoire was profiled, and TCRdb retains in-frame clones only, with some absent. The sample shows more than 100,000 clones, roughly 84% of them seen only once. The sequenced material came from PBMCs or T cells enriched from blood (not recorded which). These receptors were collected from a young woman who had recovered from COVID-19.

This clone was observed a single time. The J gene is TRBJ2-3, the V gene TRBV28; 8 bases agree with TRBD1. Germline values: CDR1 MDHEN, CDR2 SYDVKM. J lost 6 bases, V lost 6 bases, and 11 bases had no gene match. This CDR3 comprises 15 residues. The CDR3 protein is CASSPGQVVSDTQYF. In nucleotides, the CDR3 is TGTGCCAGCAGCCCGGGACAGGTGGTTTCGGATACGCAGTATTTT.

The rearrangement joins TRBV7-2 to TRBJ2-3, with 7 bases lining up with TRBD2. Germline lookup yields CDR1 SGHTA and CDR2 FQGNSA. J lost 4 bases, V lost 0 bases, and 4 bases had no gene match. The CDR3 contains 15 residues. CDR3 nucleotide sequence: TGTGCCAGCAGCTTAGCGGGTAGCGGGTCAGATACGCAGTATTTT. Protein: CASSLAGSGSDTQYF.

The chain is built from TRBV2 and TRBJ2-5; 8 bases map to TRBD1. In germline, CDR1 is SNHLY, CDR2 FYNNEI. V shed 6 bases, J shed 0 bases, and the junction held 6 bases outside the gene matches. The CDR3 runs to 15 residues. In DNA, the CDR3 is TGTGCCAGCAGCCCCGGGACAGGAGACCAAGAGACCCAGTACTTC. Protein product: CASSPGTGDQETQYF.

This clone showed up just a few times. The gene calls are TRBV6-5 and TRBJ2-3; 10 positions agree with TRBD2. V lost 6 bases and J lost 0; bases outside the gene matches: 3. This CDR3 contains 15 residues. Looked up from germline, CDR1 is MNHEY and CDR2 is SVGAGI. The CDR3 region has the DNA TGTGCCAGCAGCCCACTAGCGGGAAGCACAGATACGCAGTATTTT. Translated, it gives CASSPLAGSTDTQYF.

The chain uses TRBV3-1 (or the pseudogene TRBV3-2) and TRBJ2-5; 9 bases are a match to TRBD2. CDR3 length equals 16 residues. Unmatched junction bases numbered 5, after V lost 1 base and J lost 2 bases. Germline values: CDR1 LGHDT, CDR2 YNNKEL (reference sequence). The CDR3 region is CASSQGSGGMQETQYF. CDR3 nucleotides: TGTGCCAGCAGCCAAGGTAGCGGGGGCATGCAAGAGACCCAGTACTTC.

This clone was seen only once. The rearrangement links TRBV18 to TRBJ2-1, with TRBD2 matching 11 bases. Germline CDR1 KGHSH, CDR2 LQKENI. V shed 4 bases and J 8 bases; nucleotides not matched to a gene: 7. CDR3 length: 15 amino acids. The DNA for the CDR3 is TGTGCCAGCTCACTACTAGCGGGAGTAGCGGATGAGCAGTTCTTC. This codes for CASSLLAGVADEQFF. The entire variable domain, with the rest obtained from reference TRBV18 and TRBJ2-1, is as follows: NAGVMQNPRHLVRRRGQEARLRCSPMKGHSHVYWYRQLPEEGLKFMVYLQKENIIDESGMPKERFSAEFPKEGPSILRIQQVVRGDSAAYFCASSLLAGVADEQFFGPGTRLTVL.

The chain carries TRBV12-5 and TRBJ2-7; no firm D call. Trimming stripped 2 bases from V and 7 bases from J, with 21 bases between. CDR3 size: 16 residues. Germline V CDR1 and CDR2: LGHNT, FRNRAP. CDR3 sequence reads: CASGLTQFDGRVEQYF. The DNA for the CDR3 is TGTGCTAGTGGTTTGACCCAGTTTGACGGCCGGGTGGAGCAGTACTTC.